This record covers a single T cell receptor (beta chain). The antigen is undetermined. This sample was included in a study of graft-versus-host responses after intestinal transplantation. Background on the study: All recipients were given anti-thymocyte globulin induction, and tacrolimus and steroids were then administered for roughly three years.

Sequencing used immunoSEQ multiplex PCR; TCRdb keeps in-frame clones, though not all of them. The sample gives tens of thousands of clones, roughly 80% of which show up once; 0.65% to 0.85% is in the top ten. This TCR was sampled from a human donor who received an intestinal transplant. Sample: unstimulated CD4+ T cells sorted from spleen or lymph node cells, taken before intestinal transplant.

The CDR3 region is CASSGTTGFNTEAFF. CDR3 DNA: TGTGCCAGCAGTGGAACGACAGGGTTTAACACTGAAGCTTTCTTT. This chain links TRBV6-1 with TRBJ1-1; TRBD1 aligns across 7 bases. The CDR3 runs to 15 residues. Looked up from germline, CDR1 is MNHNS and CDR2 is SASEGT. Losses at the gene ends were 4 bases for V and 2 bases for J; bases not matched to a gene: 7.